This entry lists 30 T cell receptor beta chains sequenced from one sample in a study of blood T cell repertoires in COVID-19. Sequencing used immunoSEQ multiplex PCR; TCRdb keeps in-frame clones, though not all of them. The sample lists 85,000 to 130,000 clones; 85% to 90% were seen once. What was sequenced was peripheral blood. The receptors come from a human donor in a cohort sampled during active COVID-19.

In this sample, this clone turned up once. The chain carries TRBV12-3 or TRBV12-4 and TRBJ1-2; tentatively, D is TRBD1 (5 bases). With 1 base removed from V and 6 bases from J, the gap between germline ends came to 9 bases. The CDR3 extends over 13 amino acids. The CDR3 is CASSLGGAHGYTF. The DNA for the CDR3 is TGTGCCAGCAGTTTAGGGGGCGCGCATGGCTACACCTTC.

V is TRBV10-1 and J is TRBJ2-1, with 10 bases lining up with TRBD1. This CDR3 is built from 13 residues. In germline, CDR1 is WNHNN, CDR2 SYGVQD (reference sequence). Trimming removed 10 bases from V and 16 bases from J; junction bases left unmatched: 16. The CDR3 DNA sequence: TGCGCCACCCCGGGACAGGGGATTCCAACCAACTTCTTC. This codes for CATPGQGIPTNFF.

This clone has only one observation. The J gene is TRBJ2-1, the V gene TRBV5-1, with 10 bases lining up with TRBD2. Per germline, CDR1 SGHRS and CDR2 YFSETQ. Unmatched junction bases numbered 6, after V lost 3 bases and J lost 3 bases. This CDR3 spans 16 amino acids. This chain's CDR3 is CASSSNGLADYNEQFF. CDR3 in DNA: TGCGCCAGCAGCTCGAATGGACTAGCGGACTACAATGAGCAGTTCTTC. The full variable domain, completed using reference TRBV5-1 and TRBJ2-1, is KAGVTQTPRYLIKTRGQQVTLSCSPISGHRSVSWYQQTPGQGLQFLFEYFSETQRNKGNFPGRFSGRQFSNSRSEMNVSTLELGDSALYLCASSSNGLADYNEQFFGPGTRLTVL.

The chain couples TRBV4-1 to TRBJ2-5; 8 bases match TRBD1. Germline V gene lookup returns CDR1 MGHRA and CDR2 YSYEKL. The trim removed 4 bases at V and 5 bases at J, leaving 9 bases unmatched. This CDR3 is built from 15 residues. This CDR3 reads CASSPQGAGVETQYF. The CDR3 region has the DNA TGCGCCAGCAGCCCTCAGGGGGCAGGAGTGGAGACCCAGTACTTC.

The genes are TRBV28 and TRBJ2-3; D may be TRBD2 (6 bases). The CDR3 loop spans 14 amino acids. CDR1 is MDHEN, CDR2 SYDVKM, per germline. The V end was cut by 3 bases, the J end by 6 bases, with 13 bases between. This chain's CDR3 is CASSFGGTPDTQYF. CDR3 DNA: TGTGCCAGCAGTTTCGGAGGGACCCCCGATACGCAGTATTTT.

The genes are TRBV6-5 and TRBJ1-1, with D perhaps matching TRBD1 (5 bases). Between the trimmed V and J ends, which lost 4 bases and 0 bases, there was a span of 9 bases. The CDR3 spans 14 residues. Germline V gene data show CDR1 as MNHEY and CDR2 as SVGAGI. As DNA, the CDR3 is TGTGCCAGCAGTTCCGGGACTATGAACACTGAAGCTTTCTTT. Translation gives CASSSGTMNTEAFF.

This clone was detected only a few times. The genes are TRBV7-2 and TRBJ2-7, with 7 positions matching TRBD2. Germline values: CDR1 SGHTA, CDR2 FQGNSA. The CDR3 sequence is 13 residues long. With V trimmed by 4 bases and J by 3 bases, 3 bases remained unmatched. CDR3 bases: TGTGCCAGCAGCTCGACTAGCCACTACGAGCAGTACTTC. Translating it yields CASSSTSHYEQYF.

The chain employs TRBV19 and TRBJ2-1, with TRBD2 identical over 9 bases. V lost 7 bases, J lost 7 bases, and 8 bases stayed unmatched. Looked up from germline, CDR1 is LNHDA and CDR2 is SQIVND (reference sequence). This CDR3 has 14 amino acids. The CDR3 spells CASKPGLAGNEQFF. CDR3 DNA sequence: TGTGCCAGTAAGCCGGGGCTAGCGGGGAATGAGCAGTTCTTC.

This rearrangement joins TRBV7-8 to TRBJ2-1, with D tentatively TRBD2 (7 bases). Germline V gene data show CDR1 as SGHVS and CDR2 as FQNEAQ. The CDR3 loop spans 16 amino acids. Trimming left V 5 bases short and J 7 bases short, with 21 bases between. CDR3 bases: TGTGCCAGCAGCAGGGGGGATCGCGGGAGAGGGAATGAGCAGTTCTTC. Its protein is CASSRGDRGRGNEQFF.

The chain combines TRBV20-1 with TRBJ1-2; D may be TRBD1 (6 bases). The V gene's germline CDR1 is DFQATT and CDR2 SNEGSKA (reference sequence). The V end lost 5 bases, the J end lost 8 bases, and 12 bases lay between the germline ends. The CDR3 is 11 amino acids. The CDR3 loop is CSAPGHFGYTF. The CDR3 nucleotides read TGCAGTGCTCCGGGACATTTCGGCTACACCTTC.

The CDR3 is CASSYEGGGAGQFF. Written as DNA, the CDR3 is TGTGCCAGCAGTTACGAAGGCGGGGGGGCCGGGCAGTTCTTC. The genes are TRBV6-5 and TRBJ2-1, with 9 bases fitting TRBD2. Germline V gene sequence: CDR1 MNHEY, CDR2 SVGAGI. CDR3 length equals 14 residues. J lost 12 bases, V lost 2 bases, and 8 bases had no gene match.

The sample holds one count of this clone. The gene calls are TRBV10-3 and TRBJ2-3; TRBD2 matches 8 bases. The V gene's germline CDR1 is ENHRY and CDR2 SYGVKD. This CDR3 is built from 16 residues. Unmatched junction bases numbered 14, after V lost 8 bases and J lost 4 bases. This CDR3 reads CAIGLVGTSSADTQYF. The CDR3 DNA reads TGTGCCATCGGATTAGTTGGGACTAGTTCAGCAGATACGCAGTATTTT.

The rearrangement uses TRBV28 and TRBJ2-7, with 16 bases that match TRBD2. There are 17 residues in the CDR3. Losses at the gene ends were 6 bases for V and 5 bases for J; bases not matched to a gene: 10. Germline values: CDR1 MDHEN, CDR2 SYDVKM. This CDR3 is CASSTLHGTSGRDEQYF. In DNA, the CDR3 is TGTGCCAGCAGCACACTACATGGGACTAGCGGGAGGGACGAGCAGTACTTC.

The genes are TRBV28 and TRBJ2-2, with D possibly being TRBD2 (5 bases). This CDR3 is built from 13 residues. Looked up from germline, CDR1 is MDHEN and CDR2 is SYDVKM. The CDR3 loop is CVSLGRNTGELFF. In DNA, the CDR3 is TGTGTTAGTTTGGGGAGAAACACCGGGGAGCTGTTTTTT.

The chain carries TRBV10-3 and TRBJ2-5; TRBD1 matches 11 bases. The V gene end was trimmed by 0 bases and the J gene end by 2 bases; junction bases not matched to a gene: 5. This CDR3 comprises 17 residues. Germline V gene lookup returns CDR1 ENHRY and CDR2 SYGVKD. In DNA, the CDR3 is TGTGCCATCAGTGAGTCGACTCGGGACAGGGGGCAAGAGACCCAGTACTTC. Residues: CAISESTRDRGQETQYF.

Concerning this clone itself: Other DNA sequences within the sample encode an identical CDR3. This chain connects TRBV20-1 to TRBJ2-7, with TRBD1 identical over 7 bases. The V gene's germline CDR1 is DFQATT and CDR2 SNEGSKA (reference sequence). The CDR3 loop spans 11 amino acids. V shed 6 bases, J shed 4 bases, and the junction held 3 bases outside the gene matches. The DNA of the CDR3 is TGCAGTGCAACGACAGGGTACGAGCAGTACTTC. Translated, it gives CSATTGYEQYF.

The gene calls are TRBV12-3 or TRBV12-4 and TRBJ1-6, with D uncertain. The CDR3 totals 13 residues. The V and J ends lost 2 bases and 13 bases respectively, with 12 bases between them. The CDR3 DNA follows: TGTGCCAGCAGTTTATCAGGTGGCGGGCCCCTCCACTTT. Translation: CASSLSGGGPLHF.

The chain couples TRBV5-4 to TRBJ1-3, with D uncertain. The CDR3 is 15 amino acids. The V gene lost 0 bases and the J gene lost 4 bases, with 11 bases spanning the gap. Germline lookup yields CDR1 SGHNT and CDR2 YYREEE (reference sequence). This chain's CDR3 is CASSLGLGSGNTIYF. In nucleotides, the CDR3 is TGTGCCAGCAGCTTGGGACTAGGCTCAGGAAACACCATATATTTT.

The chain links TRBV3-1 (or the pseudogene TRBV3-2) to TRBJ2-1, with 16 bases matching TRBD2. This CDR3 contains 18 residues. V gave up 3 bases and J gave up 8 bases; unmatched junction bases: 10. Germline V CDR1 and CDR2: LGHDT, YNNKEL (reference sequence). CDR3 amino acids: CASSHISGLAGGPYEQFF. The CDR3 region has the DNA TGTGCCAGCAGCCACATATCGGGACTAGCGGGGGGGCCCTATGAGCAGTTCTTC.

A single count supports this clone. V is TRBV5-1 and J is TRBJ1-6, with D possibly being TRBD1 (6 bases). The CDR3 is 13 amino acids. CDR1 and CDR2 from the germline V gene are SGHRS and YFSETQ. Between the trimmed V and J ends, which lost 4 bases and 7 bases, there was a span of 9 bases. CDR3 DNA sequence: TGCGCCAGCAGCCTGGACAGAAATTCACCCCTCCACTTT. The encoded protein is CASSLDRNSPLHF. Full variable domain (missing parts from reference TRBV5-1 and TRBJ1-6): KAGVTQTPRYLIKTRGQQVTLSCSPISGHRSVSWYQQTPGQGLQFLFEYFSETQRNKGNFPGRFSGRQFSNSRSEMNVSTLELGDSALYLCASSLDRNSPLHFGNGTRLTVT.

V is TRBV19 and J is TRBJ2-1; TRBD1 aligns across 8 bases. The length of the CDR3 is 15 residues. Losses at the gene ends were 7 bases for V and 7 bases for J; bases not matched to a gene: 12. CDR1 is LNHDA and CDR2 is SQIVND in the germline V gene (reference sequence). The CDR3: CASMWTGTGTNEQFF. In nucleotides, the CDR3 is TGTGCCAGTATGTGGACAGGGACGGGTACGAATGAGCAGTTCTTC.

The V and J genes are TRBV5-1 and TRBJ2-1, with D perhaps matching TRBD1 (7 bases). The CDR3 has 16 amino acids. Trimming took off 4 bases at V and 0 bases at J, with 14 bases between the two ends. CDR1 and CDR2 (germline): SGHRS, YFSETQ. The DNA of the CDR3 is TGCGCCAGCAGCAGGGGACAGACTAGCTCCTACAATGAGCAGTTCTTC. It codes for CASSRGQTSSYNEQFF.

The CDR3 coding sequence is TGTGCCAGCAGCAGATCACTAGCGGGAGGACTGGGGCCCGGGGAGCTGTTTTTT. It specifies CASSRSLAGGLGPGELFF. The chain uses TRBV11-3 and TRBJ2-2, with 12 bases fitting TRBD2. V was pared by 5 bases and J by 6 bases, with 13 bases of the junction left unmatched. Germline CDR1 is SGHNT and CDR2 is YENEEA. The CDR3 totals 18 residues.

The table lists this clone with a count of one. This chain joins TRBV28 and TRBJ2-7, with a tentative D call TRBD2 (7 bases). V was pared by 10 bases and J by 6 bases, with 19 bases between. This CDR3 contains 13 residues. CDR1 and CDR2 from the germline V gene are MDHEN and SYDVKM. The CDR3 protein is CATWDTAGAEQYF. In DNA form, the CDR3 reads TGTGCCACCTGGGACACCGCGGGAGCCGAGCAGTACTTC.

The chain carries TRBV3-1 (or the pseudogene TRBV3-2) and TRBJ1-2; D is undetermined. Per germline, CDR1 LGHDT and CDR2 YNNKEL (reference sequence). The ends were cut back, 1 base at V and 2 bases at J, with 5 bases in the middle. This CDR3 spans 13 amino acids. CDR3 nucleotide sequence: TGTGCCAGCAGCCAAGCGAGGAACTATGGCTACACCTTC. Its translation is CASSQARNYGYTF.

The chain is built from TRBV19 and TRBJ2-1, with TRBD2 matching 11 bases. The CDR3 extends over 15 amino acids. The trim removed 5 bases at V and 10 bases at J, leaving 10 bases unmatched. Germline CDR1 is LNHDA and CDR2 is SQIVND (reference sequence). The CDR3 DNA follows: TGTGCCAGTAGTGGCCTTAGCGGGGGGGCAGGAGAGCAGTTCTTC. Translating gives CASSGLSGGAGEQFF.

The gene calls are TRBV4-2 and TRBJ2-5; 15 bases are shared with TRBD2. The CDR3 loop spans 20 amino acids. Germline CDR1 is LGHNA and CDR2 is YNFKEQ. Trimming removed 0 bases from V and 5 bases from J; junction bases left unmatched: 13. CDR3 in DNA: TGTGCCAGCAGCCAAGATCTCGGCGGGGGACTAGCGGGAGGTGGGGAGACCCAGTACTTC. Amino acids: CASSQDLGGGLAGGGETQYF.

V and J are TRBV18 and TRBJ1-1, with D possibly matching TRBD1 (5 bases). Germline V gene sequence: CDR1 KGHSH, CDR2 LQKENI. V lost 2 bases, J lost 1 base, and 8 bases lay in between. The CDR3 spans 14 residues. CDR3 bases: TGTGCCAGCTCACCAGACAGACCGAACACTGAAGCTTTCTTT. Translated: CASSPDRPNTEAFF. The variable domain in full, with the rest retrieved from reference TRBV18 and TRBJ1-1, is NAGVMQNPRHLVRRRGQEARLRCSPMKGHSHVYWYRQLPEEGLKFMVYLQKENIIDESGMPKERFSAEFPKEGPSILRIQQVVRGDSAAYFCASSPDRPNTEAFFGQGTRLTVV.

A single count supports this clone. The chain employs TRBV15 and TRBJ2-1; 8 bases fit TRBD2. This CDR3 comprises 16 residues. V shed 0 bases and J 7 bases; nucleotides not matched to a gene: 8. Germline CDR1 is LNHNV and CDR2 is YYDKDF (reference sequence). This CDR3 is CATSRDGRAGKNEQFF. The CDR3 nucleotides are TGTGCCACCAGCAGAGACGGGAGGGCCGGGAAGAATGAGCAGTTCTTC.

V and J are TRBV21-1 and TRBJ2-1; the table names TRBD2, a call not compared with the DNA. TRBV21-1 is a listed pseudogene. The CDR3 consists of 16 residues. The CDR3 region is CASSPHRLIGYNEQFF. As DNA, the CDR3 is TGTGCCAGCAGCCCACATAGACTGATCGGCTACAATGAGCAGTTCTTC.